These 7 T cell receptor beta chains were sequenced from one sample in a study of cytomegalovirus exposure and HLA in healthy donors. Primers for the PCR totalled 60 Vbeta and 13 Jbeta. Here immunoSEQ multiplex PCR was the method, and the copy in TCRdb shows in-frame clones only, minus some. Here the sample spans around 150,000 clones, around 72% being singletons. Material for sequencing was PBMCs. Source of these receptors: a man aged 40-49 years in good health and CMV-seronegative.

V is TRBV5-1 and J is TRBJ2-1; possible D gene TRBD1, 7 bases. The length of the CDR3 is 17 residues. Germline V gives CDR1 SGHRS, CDR2 YFSETQ. The V end lost 5 bases, the J end lost 3 bases, and 21 bases lay between the germline ends. CDR3 residues: CASRKERGRDLYNEQFF. The CDR3 region has the DNA TGCGCCAGCAGAAAGGAAAGGGGGCGGGACCTCTACAATGAGCAGTTCTTC.

There are a few counts of this clone. V and J are TRBV18 and TRBJ2-7, with D uncertain. The germline V gene has CDR1 KGHSH and CDR2 LQKENI. This CDR3 is built from 15 residues. Between the trimmed V and J ends, which lost 1 base and 2 bases, there was a span of 12 bases. The CDR3 region has the DNA TGTGCCAGCTCACCACTCGATGGGCAGACCTACGAGCAGTACTTC. Protein: CASSPLDGQTYEQYF.

This clone came up a few times. V is TRBV10-3 and J is TRBJ1-3; D is perhaps TRBD1 (5 bases). The germline V gene has CDR1 ENHRY and CDR2 SYGVKD. The CDR3 loop spans 14 amino acids. The V and J ends lost 10 bases and 0 bases respectively, with 13 bases between them. CDR3 region: CATKQGDSGNTIYF. In DNA form, the CDR3 reads TGTGCCACCAAGCAGGGCGACTCTGGAAACACCATATATTTT.

The chain couples TRBV6-5 to TRBJ1-1, with TRBD1 as a possible D gene (6 bases). This CDR3 spans 14 amino acids. Deletions cut 7 bases from V and 0 bases from J, with 12 bases between. CDR1 is MNHEY and CDR2 is SVGAGI in the germline V gene. CDR3 loop: CASTRGGVNTEAFF. CDR3 DNA sequence: TGTGCCAGCACTAGGGGGGGGGTGAACACTGAAGCTTTCTTT.

This rearrangement joins TRBV9 to TRBJ1-4, with 7 bases that match TRBD1. Germline assignment: CDR1 SGDLS and CDR2 YYNGEE. Trimming at V came to 0 bases and at J to 6 bases, leaving 2 bases not matched to a gene. The CDR3 spans 14 residues. The CDR3 sequence: CASSVGGQDEKLFF. The CDR3 bases are TGTGCCAGCAGCGTAGGAGGACAGGATGAAAAACTGTTTTTT.

The chain has TRBV4-3 and TRBJ2-5, with D maybe TRBD1 (6 bases). In germline, CDR1 is LGHNA, CDR2 YSLEER. The CDR3 length is 16 residues. Trimming stripped 1 base from V and 5 bases from J, with 17 bases between. CDR3 coding DNA: TGCGCCAGCAGCCAAGGGGGGCTTGGGGCTCTGGAGACCCAGTACTTC. Translated: CASSQGGLGALETQYF.

The rearrangement joins TRBV28 to TRBJ2-7, with D uncertain. This CDR3 spans 11 amino acids. Trimming pared 3 bases from V and 2 bases from J, leaving 2 bases between. The germline CDR1 and CDR2 sequences are MDHEN and SYDVKM. CDR3 protein: CASSFTYEQYF. As DNA, the CDR3 is TGTGCCAGCAGTTTTACCTACGAGCAGTACTTC.